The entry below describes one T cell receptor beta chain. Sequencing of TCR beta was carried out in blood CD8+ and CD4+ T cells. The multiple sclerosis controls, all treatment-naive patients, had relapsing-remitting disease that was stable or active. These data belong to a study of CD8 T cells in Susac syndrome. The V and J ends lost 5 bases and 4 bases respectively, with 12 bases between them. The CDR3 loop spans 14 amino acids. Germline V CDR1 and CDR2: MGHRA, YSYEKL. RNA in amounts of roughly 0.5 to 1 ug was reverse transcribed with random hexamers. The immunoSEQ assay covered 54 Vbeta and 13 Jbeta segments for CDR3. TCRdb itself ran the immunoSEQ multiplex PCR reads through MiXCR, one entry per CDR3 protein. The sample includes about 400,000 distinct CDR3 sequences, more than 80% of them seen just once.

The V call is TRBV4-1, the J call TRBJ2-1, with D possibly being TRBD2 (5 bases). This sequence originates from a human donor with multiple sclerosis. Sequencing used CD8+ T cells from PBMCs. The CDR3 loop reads CASSEGSGYNEQFF. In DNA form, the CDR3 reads TGCGCCAGCAGCGAGGGTAGTGGATACAATGAGCAGTTCTTC.